Detailed here is one T cell receptor (beta chain). Its antigen is unknown. This specimen belongs to a study of T-cell memory formation after mild COVID-19. TCRdb independently ran MiXCR on the 5' RACE reads; one entry per CDR3 protein. The sample gives roughly 160,000 distinct CDR3 sequences, around a tenth of which show up once; roughly 3.8% is in the top ten. Whole-study findings and limits: CD4+ contracting clones were found mainly in CM and EM, and CD8+ ones in EMRA. A second wave expanding day 15 to 37 was CD4+-biased; contracting clones were balanced.

The material sequenced was PBMCs or a T cell subset sorted from them (not recorded which). The receptor comes from a man younger than 30 who had mild COVID-19 (a few samples of this study predate the infection). Cell type and time point are not known.

The CDR3 DNA sequence: TGTGCCTGGAGTGTAAAATCTGGCAGGTGGGGGTACTTC. Translating gives CAWSVKSGRWGYF. J is TRBJ2-7 and V is TRBV30, with unresolved D. Germline V gives CDR1 GTSNPN, CDR2 SVGIG (reference sequence). The V and J ends lost 0 bases and 12 bases respectively, with 18 bases between them. CDR3 size: 13 residues.